This T cell receptor beta chain is drawn from a study of blood T cell repertoires in COVID-19. Background on the study: Collection of acute and convalescent COVID-19 samples took place in the United States, Italy and Spain.

Per the original methods: Amplification of reference gene primers was used by the study to estimate nucleated cell counts. TCRdb keeps only in-frame clones here, not all; method: immunoSEQ multiplex PCR. V and J calls and clone size follow that table, whereas D and trimming were derived from the DNA. Of approximately 20,000 clones listed, under 90% were seen once; the top ten hold 3% to 4.5%. Sequencing was performed on peripheral blood. This clonotype was sampled from a man aged 50-59 years with active COVID-19.

The CDR3 region is CASSQGGANGYTF. DNA of the CDR3: TGTGCCAGTAGTCAGGGCGGCGCAAATGGCTACACCTTC. The rearrangement uses TRBV19 and TRBJ1-2; tentative D call: TRBD1 (5 bases). This CDR3 is 13 amino acids long. Trimming removed 5 bases from V and 6 bases from J, with 13 bases in between. CDR1 is LNHDA, CDR2 SQIVND, per germline (reference sequence).